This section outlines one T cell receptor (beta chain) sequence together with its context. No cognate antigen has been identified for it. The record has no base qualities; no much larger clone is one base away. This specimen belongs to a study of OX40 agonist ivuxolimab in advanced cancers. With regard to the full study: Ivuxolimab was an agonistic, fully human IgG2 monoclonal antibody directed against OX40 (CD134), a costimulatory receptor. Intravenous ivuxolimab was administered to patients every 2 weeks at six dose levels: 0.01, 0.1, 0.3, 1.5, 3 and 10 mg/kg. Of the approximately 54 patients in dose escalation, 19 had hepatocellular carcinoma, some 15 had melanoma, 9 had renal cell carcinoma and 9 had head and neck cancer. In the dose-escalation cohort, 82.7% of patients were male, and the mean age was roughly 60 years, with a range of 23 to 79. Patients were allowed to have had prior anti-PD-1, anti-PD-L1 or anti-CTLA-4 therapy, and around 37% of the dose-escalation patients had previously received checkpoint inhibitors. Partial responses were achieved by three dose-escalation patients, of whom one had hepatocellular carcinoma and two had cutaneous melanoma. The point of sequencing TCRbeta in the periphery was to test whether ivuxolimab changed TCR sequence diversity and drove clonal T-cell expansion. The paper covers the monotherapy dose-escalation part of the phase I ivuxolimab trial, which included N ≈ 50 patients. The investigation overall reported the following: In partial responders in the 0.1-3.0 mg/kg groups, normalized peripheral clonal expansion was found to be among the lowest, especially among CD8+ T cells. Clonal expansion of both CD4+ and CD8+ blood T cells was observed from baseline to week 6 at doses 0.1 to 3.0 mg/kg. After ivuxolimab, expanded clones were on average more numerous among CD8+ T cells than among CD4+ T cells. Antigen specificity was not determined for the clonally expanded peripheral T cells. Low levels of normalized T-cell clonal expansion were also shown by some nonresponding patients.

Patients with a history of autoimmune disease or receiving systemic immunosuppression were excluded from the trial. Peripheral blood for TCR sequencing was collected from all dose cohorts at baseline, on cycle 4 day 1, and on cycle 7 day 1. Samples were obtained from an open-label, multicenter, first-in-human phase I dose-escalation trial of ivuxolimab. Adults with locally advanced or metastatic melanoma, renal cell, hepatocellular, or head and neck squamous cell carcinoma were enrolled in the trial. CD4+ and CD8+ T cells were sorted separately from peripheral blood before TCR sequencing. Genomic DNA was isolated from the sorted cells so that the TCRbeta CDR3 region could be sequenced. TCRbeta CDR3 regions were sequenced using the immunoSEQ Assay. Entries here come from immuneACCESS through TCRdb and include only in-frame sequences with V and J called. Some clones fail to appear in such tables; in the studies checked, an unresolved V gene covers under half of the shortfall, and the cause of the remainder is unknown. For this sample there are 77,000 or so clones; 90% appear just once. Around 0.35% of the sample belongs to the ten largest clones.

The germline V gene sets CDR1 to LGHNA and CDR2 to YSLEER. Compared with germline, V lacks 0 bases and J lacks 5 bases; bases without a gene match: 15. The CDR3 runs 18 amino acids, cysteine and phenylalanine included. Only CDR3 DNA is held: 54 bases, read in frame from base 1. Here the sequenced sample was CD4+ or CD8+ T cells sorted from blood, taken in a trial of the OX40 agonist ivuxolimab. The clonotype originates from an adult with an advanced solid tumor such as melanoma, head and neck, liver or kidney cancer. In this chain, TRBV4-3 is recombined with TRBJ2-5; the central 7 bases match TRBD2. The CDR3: CASSQDWDLGRGSETQYF. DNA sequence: TGCGCCAGCAGCCAAGATTGGGACCTGGGGCGGGGGAGCGAGACCCAGTACTTC.